What follows are 18 T cell receptor beta chains derived from one specimen sequenced in a study of cytomegalovirus exposure and HLA in healthy donors. PCR primers comprised 60 Vbeta and 13 Jbeta primers. Here immunoSEQ multiplex PCR was the method, and the copy in TCRdb shows in-frame clones only, minus some. The profile shows hundreds of thousands of clones, 65% to 85% of them singletons. What was sequenced was PBMCs. The origin of the receptors is a female donor in good health and CMV-seronegative.

The CDR3 DNA sequence: TGTGCCAGCAGTCCTAAGGGACAGCGGAATGAAAAACTGTTTTTT. The encoded protein is CASSPKGQRNEKLFF. This rearrangement joins TRBV27 to TRBJ1-4; TRBD1 matches at 7 bases. V shed 5 bases, J shed 5 bases, and the junction held 8 bases outside the gene matches. Germline V gene sequence: CDR1 MNHEY, CDR2 SMNVEV (reference sequence). This CDR3 has 15 residues. Combining the CDR3 with reference TRBV27 and TRBJ1-4 gives the whole variable domain EAQVTQNPRYLITVTGKKLTVTCSQNMNHEYMSWYRQDPGLGLRQIYYSMNVEVTDKGDVPEGYKVSRKEKRNFPLILESPSPNQTSLYFCASSPKGQRNEKLFFGSGTQLSVL.

Remarks on this clone: Mismatch with germline at one junction end may stem from a read error. The rearrangement uses TRBV7-9 and TRBJ2-2; D ambiguous. The length of the CDR3 is 13 residues. The germline CDR1 and CDR2 sequences are SEHNR and FQNEAQ (reference sequence). The CDR3 sequence is CSSMLFGAGELFF. The CDR3 DNA reads as TGTTCCAGCATGCTTTTCGGTGCCGGGGAGCTGTTTTTT.

DNA for the CDR3: TGTGCCAGCAGCTTAGGGACTAGCGGCACAGATACGCAGTATTTT. Its translation: CASSLGTSGTDTQYF. The chain joins TRBV11-3 to TRBJ2-3; 9 bases line up with TRBD2. There are 15 residues in the CDR3. The junction had 0 bases not matched to a gene; V was cut back by 1 base and J by 1 base. Germline values: CDR1 SGHNT, CDR2 YENEEA.

The chain carries TRBV7-9 and TRBJ1-2, with a tentative D call TRBD1 (5 bases). This CDR3 region has 16 residues. CDR1 is SEHNR and CDR2 is FQNEAQ in the germline V gene (reference sequence). The V gene lost 1 base and the J gene lost 5 bases, with 17 bases spanning the gap. The CDR3 is CASSLDEAGGRYGYTF. CDR3 nucleotide sequence: TGTGCCAGCAGCTTAGATGAGGCCGGGGGAAGGTATGGCTACACCTTC.

The chain joins TRBV20-1 to TRBJ2-7, with 7 bases matching TRBD2. With V trimmed by 3 bases and J by 7 bases, 0 bases remained unmatched. The CDR3 runs 10 residues. CDR1 DFQATT and CDR2 SNEGSKA come from the germline V gene (reference sequence). CDR3 DNA: TGCAGTGCTAGTAGCGGGGAGCAGTACTTC. Translation: CSASSGEQYF.

The chain carries TRBV9 and TRBJ1-6; 7 bases agree with TRBD1. In germline, CDR1 is SGDLS, CDR2 YYNGEE. The CDR3 spans 15 residues. V lost 0 bases, J lost 8 bases, and 5 bases stayed unmatched. This CDR3 is CASSVETGPDSPLHF. In DNA, the CDR3 is TGTGCCAGCAGCGTAGAGACAGGGCCGGATTCACCCCTCCACTTT.

The V gene is TRBV4-1, the J gene TRBJ2-7; D is perhaps TRBD2 (5 bases). CDR3 size: 13 residues. V lost 8 bases and J 5 bases, leaving 16 bases between the germline ends. The germline gives CDR1 MGHRA, CDR2 YSYEKL. The CDR3 region is CASRNLGNDEQYF. The DNA for the CDR3 is TGCGCCAGCCGGAACCTCGGGAACGACGAGCAGTACTTC.

This chain uses TRBV7-8 with TRBJ2-7, with 7 bases matching TRBD2. CDR3 size: 15 residues. Trimming cost V 2 bases and J 3 bases; bases outside gene matches: 7. CDR1 and CDR2 from the germline V gene are SGHVS and FQNEAQ. Here the CDR3 reads CASSLRLAAHYEQYF. The CDR3 DNA follows: TGTGCCAGCAGCTTAAGGCTAGCGGCTCACTACGAGCAGTACTTC.

As DNA, the CDR3 is TGTGCCAGCAGCTTAGGACGGACAGGGGTGAGCGGCTACACCTTC. This codes for CASSLGRTGVSGYTF. This chain connects TRBV7-9 to TRBJ1-2, with 9 bases that match TRBD1. Trimming at V came to 1 base and at J to 8 bases, leaving 8 bases not matched to a gene. The CDR3 has 15 residues. Germline lookup yields CDR1 SEHNR and CDR2 FQNEAQ (reference sequence). Using reference TRBV7-9 and TRBJ1-2 for the parts outside the CDR3, the full variable domain is DTGVSQNPRHKITKRGQNVTFRCDPISEHNRLYWYRQTLGQGPEFLTYFQNEAQLEKSRLLSDRFSAERPKGSFSTLEIQRTEQGDSAMYLCASSLGRTGVSGYTFGSGTRLTVV.

With regard to this clone: Sequence at one end of the junction differs from germline and may be a read error. The chain joins TRBV7-6 to TRBJ2-5, with D possibly being TRBD1 (5 bases). CDR3 length equals 14 residues. Germline loops: CDR1 SGHVS, CDR2 FNYEAQ. The CDR3 sequence: CASSLEFRAETQYF. As DNA, the CDR3 is TGTGCTAGCAGCTTAGAGTTCAGGGCAGAGACCCAGTACTTC.

In its sample, this clone was seen a few times. V and J are TRBV7-9 and TRBJ1-2, with 9 bases aligning to TRBD1. Trimming removed 4 bases from V and 2 bases from J; junction bases left unmatched: 2. The CDR3 is 14 residues long. CDR1 SEHNR and CDR2 FQNEAQ come from the germline V gene (reference sequence). Here the CDR3 DNA reads TGTGCCAGCAGCTCGGGACAGGGAAACTATGGCTACACCTTC. Encoded protein: CASSSGQGNYGYTF.

The chain joins TRBV6-5 to TRBJ2-1; D is perhaps TRBD2 (6 bases). The CDR3 runs 13 residues. The germline V gene has CDR1 MNHEY and CDR2 SVGAGI. The V and J ends lost 5 bases and 12 bases respectively, with 17 bases between them. In nucleotides, the CDR3 is TGTGCCAGCAGTCATCCGACTAGTTCTAGGCAGTTCTTC. Its protein product is CASSHPTSSRQFF.

The rearrangement joins TRBV5-1 to TRBJ2-1, with 12 bases lining up with TRBD2. V lost 0 bases to trimming and J lost 9 bases; unmatched junction nucleotides: 7. This CDR3 has 16 residues. Germline V gene sequence: CDR1 SGHRS, CDR2 YFSETQ. This CDR3 reads CASSLGTSGRFSEQFF. CDR3 coding DNA: TGCGCCAGCAGCTTGGGTACTAGCGGGAGGTTCAGTGAGCAGTTCTTC.

The chain has TRBV6-6 and TRBJ1-4, with 8 bases matching TRBD1. Losses at the gene ends were 7 bases for V and 6 bases for J; bases not matched to a gene: 7. The CDR3 covers 14 residues. Per germline, CDR1 MNHNY and CDR2 SVGAGI (reference sequence). CDR3 protein: CASKLADRDEKLFF. CDR3 nucleotides: TGTGCCAGCAAGTTAGCGGACAGGGATGAAAAACTGTTTTTT.

A remark on this clone: One junction end does not reproduce the germline sequence, and a read error may be involved. The V call is TRBV7-9, the J call TRBJ1-4; 8 bases are a match to TRBD1. Germline CDR1 and CDR2: SEHNR and FQNEAQ (reference sequence). This CDR3 contains 14 residues. The CDR3: CSSSRQGSDEKLFF. The DNA of the CDR3 is TGTTCCAGCAGCCGACAGGGGTCGGATGAAAAACTGTTTTTT.

This clone was detected only a few times. The chain is built from TRBV11-2 and TRBJ2-1, with 13 bases lining up with TRBD2. The V gene end was trimmed by 2 bases and the J gene end by 12 bases; junction bases not matched to a gene: 4. The CDR3 runs to 14 residues. Germline-derived CDR1 and CDR2 are SGHAT and FQNNGV. The CDR3 is CASSLLGLAGSQFF. CDR3 coding DNA: TGTGCCAGCAGCTTACTGGGACTAGCGGGATCGCAGTTCTTC.

The chain employs TRBV27 and TRBJ1-1; tentative D call: TRBD1 (5 bases). The CDR3 has 13 residues. Germline V gene data show CDR1 as MNHEY and CDR2 as SMNVEV (reference sequence). Trimming removed 3 bases at V and 1 base at J, with 6 bases between. CDR3 protein: CASSFGQNTEAFF. CDR3 DNA: TGTGCCAGCAGTTTCGGACAGAACACTGAAGCTTTCTTT.

This clone came up a few times. The chain uses TRBV10-2 and TRBJ1-1, with a possible D match to TRBD1 (6 bases). V was cut by 6 bases and J by 4 bases, with 12 bases left in between. The length of the CDR3 is 13 residues. The germline V gene encodes CDR1 WSHSY and CDR2 SAAADI. Here the CDR3 reads CASRLGRGTEAFF. DNA for the CDR3: TGCGCCAGCAGGTTGGGCAGGGGCACTGAAGCTTTCTTT.